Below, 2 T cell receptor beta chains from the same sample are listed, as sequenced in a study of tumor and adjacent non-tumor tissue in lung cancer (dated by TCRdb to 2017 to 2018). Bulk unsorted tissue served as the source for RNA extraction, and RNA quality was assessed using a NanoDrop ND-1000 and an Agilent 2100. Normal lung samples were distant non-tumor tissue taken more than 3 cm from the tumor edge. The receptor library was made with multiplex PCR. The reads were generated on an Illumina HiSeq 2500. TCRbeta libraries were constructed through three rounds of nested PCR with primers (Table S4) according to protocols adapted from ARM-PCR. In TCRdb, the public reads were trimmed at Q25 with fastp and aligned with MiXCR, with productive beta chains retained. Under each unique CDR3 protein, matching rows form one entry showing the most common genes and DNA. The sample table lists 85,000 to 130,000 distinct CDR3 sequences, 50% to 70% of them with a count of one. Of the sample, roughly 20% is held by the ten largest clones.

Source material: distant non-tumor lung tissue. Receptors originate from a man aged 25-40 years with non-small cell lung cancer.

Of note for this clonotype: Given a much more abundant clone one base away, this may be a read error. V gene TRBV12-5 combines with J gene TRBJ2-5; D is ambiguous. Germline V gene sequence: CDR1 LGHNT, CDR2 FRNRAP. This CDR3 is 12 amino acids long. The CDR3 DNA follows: TGTGCTAGTGGTTTGGAGGAAGAGACCCAGTCCTTC. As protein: CASGLEEETQSF. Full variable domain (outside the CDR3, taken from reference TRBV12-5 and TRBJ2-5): DARVTQTPRHKVTEMGQEVTMRCQPILGHNTVFWYRQTMMQGLELLAYFRNRAPLDDSGMPKDRFSAEMPDATLATLKIQPSEPRDSAVYFCASGLEEETQSFGPGTRLLVL.

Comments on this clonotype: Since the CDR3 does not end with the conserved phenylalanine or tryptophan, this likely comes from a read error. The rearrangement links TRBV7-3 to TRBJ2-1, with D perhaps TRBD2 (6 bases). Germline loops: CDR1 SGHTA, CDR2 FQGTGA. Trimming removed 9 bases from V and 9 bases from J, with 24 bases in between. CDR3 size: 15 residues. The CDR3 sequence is CARSLSPGTGIEQFI. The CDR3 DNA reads TGTGCCAGAAGCCTTAGCCCCGGGACTGGGATTGAGCAGTTCATC.